Below, 5 T cell receptor beta chains from the same sample are listed, as sequenced in a study of T-cell reconstitution after alpha-beta-depleted transplantation in children. Unique molecular identifiers were incorporated into the prepared TCRbeta library. TCRdb re-called the PCR reads with MiXCR, one entry per CDR3 protein. The sample includes about 580,000 distinct CDR3 sequences, under 25% of them seen just once. Sequences were derived from PBMCs, mostly from graft donor cells, sampled 360 days after TCRalphabeta/CD19-depleted stem cell transplant. Source of these receptors: a boy under three years old who had a stem cell transplant for acute myeloid leukemia, so the T cells may come from the graft donor.

The V and J genes are TRBV5-1 and TRBJ2-1; D ambiguous. CDR3 length: 12 amino acids. The V end was cut by 1 base, the J end by 6 bases, with 5 bases between. Germline CDR1 reads SGHRS; CDR2 reads YFSETQ. This CDR3 reads CASSLFGNEQFF. DNA for the CDR3: TGCGCCAGCAGCTTGTTTGGCAATGAGCAGTTCTTC.

V is TRBV5-6 and J is TRBJ2-7; perhaps D is TRBD1 or TRBD2 (5 bases each). The CDR3 totals 13 residues. V lost 0 bases and J 7 bases, leaving 11 bases between the germline ends. The germline V gene encodes CDR1 SGHDT and CDR2 YYEEEE. The CDR3 is CASSLVVGEEQYV. CDR3 sequence (DNA): TGTGCCAGCAGCTTGGTGGTGGGGGAAGAGCAGTACGTC.

The gene calls are TRBV6-2 or TRBV6-3 and TRBJ2-1; D is uncertain. This CDR3 has 14 amino acids. Deletions cut 5 bases from V and 3 bases from J, with 11 bases between. From germline, CDR1 is MNHEY and CDR2 SVGEGT. The CDR3 here is CASSPPEIYNEQFF. In nucleotides, the CDR3 is TGTGCCAGCAGTCCCCCGGAGATCTACAATGAGCAGTTCTTC.

A few counts support this clonotype. CDR3 sequence: CSAAPWAQETQYF. CDR3 bases: TGCAGTGCAGCCCCCTGGGCCCAAGAGACCCAGTACTTC. The chain combines TRBV20-1 with TRBJ2-5; D remains unclear. The length of the CDR3 is 13 residues. The V and J ends lost 6 bases and 1 base respectively, with 12 bases between them. Germline assignment: CDR1 DFQATT and CDR2 SNEGSKA (reference sequence).

This clonotype has ten or more counts. The CDR3 sequence: CASSLTPNYEQYV. The CDR3 DNA reads as TGCGCCAGCAGCTTGACACCAAACTACGAGCAGTACGTC. The chain joins TRBV5-1 to TRBJ2-7; no reliable D call. This CDR3 region has 13 residues. The germline V gene has CDR1 SGHRS and CDR2 YFSETQ. The germline V and J ends were trimmed by 1 base and 3 bases, with 8 bases remaining between them.